The sequence of this T cell receptor beta chain was determined in a study of vaccination and CD4 T cells after COVID-19. Study findings and constraints: Among convalescent patients, a median roughly 86% of reactive clones emerged only after vaccination.

Per germline, CDR1 MNHEY and CDR2 SMNVEV (reference sequence). The CDR3 runs 14 residues. Trimming removed 2 bases from V and 0 bases from J; junction bases left unmatched: 1. On this clonotype itself: As yet, its antigen is unknown.

The sample's time point: late sampling 161 to 241 days after vaccination in a few convalescent patients. Documented treatment: approximately 9-day PBMC culture with coronavirus spike peptide pools or control peptides (ViraFEST assay). Per-well cultures of 1.8 million or so PBMCs received around 9.9 IU/ml IL-2 and about 9.6 ug/ml peptide pools. At the Johns Hopkins FTIC core, DNA taken from cultured CD4+ T cells was sequenced by way of the Oncomine TCR Beta short-read assay. Scientists extracted genomic DNA from CD4+ T cells grown in culture. One entry per CDR3 protein, called by TCRdb with MiXCR from the PCR reads. The sample comprises 23,000 or so distinct CDR3 sequences, about 40% of which are singletons, and approximately 5.4% rests with the top ten.

The rearrangement uses TRBV27 and TRBJ2-7; 7 bases are shared with TRBD1. The clonotype was recovered from a human donor who had recovered from COVID-19. The source was CD4+ T cells from blood, cultured in vitro, collected about 7 months after SARS-CoV-2 vaccination. CDR3 loop: CASSLDRDSYEQYF. The CDR3 bases are TGTGCCAGCAGTTTAGACAGGGACTCCTACGAGCAGTACTTC.